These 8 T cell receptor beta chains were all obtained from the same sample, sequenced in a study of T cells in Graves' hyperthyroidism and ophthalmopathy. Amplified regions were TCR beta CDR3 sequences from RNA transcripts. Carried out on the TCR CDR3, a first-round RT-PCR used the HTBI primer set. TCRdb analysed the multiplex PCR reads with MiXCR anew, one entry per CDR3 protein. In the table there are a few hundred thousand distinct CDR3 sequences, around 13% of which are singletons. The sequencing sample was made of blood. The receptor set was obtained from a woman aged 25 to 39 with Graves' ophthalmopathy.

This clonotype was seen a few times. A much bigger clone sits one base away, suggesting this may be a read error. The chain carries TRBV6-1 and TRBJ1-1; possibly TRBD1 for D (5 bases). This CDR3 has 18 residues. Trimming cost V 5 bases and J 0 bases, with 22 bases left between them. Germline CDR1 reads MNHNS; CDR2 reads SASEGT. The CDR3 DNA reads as TGTGCCAGCAGTCGGCGGTACAGCAAGGGACCCCTGAACACTGAAGCTTTCTTT. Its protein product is CASSRRYSKGPLNTEAFF.

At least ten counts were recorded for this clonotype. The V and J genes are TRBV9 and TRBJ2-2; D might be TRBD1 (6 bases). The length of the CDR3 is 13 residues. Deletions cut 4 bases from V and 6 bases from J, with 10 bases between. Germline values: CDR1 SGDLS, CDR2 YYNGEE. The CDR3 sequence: CASSPQGPGELFF. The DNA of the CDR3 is TGTGCCAGCAGCCCACAGGGTCCCGGGGAGCTGTTTTTT.

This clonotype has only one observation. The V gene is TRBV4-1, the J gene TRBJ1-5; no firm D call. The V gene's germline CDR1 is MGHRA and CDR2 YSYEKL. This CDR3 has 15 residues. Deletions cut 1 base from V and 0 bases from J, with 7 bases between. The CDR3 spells CASSQAEYSNQPQHF. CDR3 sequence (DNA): TGCGCCAGCAGCCAAGCGGAGTATAGCAATCAGCCCCAGCATTTT.

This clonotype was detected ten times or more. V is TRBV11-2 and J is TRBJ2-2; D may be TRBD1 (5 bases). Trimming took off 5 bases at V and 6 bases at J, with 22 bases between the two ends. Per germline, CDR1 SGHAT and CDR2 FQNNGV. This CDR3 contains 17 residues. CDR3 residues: CASSIRSRQSGAGELFF. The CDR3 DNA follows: TGTGCCAGCAGCATACGATCGAGACAGTCAGGCGCCGGGGAGCTGTTTTTT.

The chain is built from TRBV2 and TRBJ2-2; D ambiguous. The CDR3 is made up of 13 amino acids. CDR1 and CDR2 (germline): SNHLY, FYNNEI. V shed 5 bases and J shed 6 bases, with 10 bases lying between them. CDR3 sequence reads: CASSLKNAGELFF. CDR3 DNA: TGTGCCAGCAGTTTAAAAAACGCCGGGGAGCTGTTTTTT.

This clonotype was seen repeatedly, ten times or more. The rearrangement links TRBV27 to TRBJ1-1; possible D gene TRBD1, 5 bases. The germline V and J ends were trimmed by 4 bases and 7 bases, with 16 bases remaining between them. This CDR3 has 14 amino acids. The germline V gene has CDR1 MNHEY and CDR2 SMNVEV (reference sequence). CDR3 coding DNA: TGTGCCAGCAGTTCCGTTGGGACGGTCGATGAAGCTTTCTTT. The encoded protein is CASSSVGTVDEAFF.

CDR3 in amino acids: CASSLRGQGATEAFF. DNA of the CDR3: TGTGCCAGCAGCTTACGTGGGCAGGGGGCCACTGAAGCTTTCTTT. This chain uses TRBV5-4 with TRBJ1-1; 8 bases line up with TRBD1. The CDR3 covers 15 residues. V lost 2 bases, J lost 4 bases, and 7 bases stayed unmatched. From germline, CDR1 is SGHNT and CDR2 YYREEE (reference sequence).

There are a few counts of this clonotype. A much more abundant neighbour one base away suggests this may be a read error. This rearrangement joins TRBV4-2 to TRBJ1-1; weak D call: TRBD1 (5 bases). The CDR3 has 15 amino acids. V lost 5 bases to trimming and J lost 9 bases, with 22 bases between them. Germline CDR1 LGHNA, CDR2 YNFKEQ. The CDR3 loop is CASSRRGGHGAKAFF. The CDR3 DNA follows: TGTGCCAGCAGCAGGCGTGGAGGGCACGGGGCTAAAGCTTTCTTT.